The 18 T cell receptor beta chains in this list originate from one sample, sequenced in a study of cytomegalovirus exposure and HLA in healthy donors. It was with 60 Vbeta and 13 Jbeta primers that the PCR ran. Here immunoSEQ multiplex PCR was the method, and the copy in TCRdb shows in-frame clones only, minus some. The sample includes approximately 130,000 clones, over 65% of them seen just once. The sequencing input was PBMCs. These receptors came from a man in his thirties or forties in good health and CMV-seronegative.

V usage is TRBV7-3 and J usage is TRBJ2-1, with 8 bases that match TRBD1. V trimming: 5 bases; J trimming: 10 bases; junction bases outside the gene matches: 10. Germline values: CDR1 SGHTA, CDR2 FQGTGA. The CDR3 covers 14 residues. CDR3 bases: TGTGCCAGCAGCATAGGACAGGGCCCGCGGGAGCAGTTCTTC. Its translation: CASSIGQGPREQFF.

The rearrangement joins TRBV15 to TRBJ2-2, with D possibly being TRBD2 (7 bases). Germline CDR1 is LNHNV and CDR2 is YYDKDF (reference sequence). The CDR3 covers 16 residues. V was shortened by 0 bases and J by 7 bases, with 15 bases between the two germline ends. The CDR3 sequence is CATSRDLRGGDGELFF. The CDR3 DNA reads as TGTGCCACCAGCAGAGATTTGAGGGGGGGGGACGGGGAGCTGTTTTTT.

CDR3 in DNA: TGCAGCGTGGGTAGCGGGGGAAGCTCCTACGAGCAGTACTTC. As protein: CSVGSGGSSYEQYF. The genes are TRBV29-1 and TRBJ2-7; TRBD2 agrees at 9 bases. J gave up 0 bases and V 6 bases, and 6 bases lay outside the gene matches. This CDR3 has 14 amino acids. The germline V gene has CDR1 SQVTM and CDR2 ANQGSEA.

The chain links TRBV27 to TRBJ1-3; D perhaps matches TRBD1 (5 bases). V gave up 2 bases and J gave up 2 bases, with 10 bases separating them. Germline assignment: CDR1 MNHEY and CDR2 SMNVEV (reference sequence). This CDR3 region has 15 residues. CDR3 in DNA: TGTGCCAGCAGTTTAACTGCAGGGACTGGAAACACCATATATTTT. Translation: CASSLTAGTGNTIYF.

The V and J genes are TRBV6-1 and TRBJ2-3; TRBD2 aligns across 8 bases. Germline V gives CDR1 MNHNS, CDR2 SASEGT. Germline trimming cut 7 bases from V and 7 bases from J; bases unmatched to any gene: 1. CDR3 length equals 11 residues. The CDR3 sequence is CASTSGYTQYF. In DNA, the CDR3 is TGTGCCAGCACTAGCGGGTATACGCAGTATTTT.

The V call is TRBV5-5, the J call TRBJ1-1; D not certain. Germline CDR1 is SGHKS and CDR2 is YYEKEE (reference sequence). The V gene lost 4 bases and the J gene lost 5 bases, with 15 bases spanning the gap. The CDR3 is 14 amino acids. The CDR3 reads CASSLWIQRTEAFF. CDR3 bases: TGTGCCAGCAGCCTGTGGATTCAGCGAACTGAAGCTTTCTTT. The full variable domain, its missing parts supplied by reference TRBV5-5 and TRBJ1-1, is DAGVTQSPTHLIKTRGQQVTLRCSPISGHKSVSWYQQVLGQGPQFIFQYYEKEERGRGNFPDRFSARQFPNYSSELNVNALLLGDSALYLCASSLWIQRTEAFFGQGTRLTVV.

The CDR3 loop reads CASSAGQGHYEQYF. The CDR3 DNA reads as TGTGCCAGCAGCGCCGGACAGGGGCACTACGAGCAGTACTTC. The chain uses TRBV9 and TRBJ2-7; 9 nucleotides match TRBD1. CDR1 and CDR2 from the germline V gene are SGDLS and YYNGEE. The trim removed 3 bases at V and 3 bases at J, leaving 4 bases unmatched. The CDR3 is 14 residues long.

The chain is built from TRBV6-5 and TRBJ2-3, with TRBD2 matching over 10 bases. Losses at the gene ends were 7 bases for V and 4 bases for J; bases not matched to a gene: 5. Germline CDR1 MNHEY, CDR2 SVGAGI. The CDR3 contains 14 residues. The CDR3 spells CASTGTSESDTQYF. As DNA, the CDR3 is TGTGCCAGCACCGGGACTAGCGAATCAGATACGCAGTATTTT.

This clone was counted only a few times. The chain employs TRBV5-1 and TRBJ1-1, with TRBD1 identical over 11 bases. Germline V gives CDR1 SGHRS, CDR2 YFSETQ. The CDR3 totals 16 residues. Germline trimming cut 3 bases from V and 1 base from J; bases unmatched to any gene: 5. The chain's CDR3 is CASSSGQGAKNTEAFF. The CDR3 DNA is TGCGCCAGCAGCTCAGGACAGGGGGCAAAGAACACTGAAGCTTTCTTT.

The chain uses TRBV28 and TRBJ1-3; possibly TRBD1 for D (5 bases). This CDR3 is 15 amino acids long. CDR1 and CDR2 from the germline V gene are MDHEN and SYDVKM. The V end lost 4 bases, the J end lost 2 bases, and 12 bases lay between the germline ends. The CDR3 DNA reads TGTGCCAGCAGTTCTGGGCGGGGGGCTGGAAACACCATATATTTT. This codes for CASSSGRGAGNTIYF. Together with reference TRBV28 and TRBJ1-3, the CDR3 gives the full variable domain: DVKVTQSSRYLVKRTGEKVFLECVQDMDHENMFWYRQDPGLGLRLIYFSYDVKMKEKGDIPEGYSVSREKKERFSLILESASTNQTSMYLCASSSGRGAGNTIYFGEGSWLTVV.

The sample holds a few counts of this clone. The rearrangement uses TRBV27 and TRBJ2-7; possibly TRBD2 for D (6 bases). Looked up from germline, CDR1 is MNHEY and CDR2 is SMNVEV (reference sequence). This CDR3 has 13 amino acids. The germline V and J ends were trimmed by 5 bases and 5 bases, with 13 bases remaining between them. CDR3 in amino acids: CASSLGTHNEQYF. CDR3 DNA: TGTGCCAGCAGTCTCGGGACTCACAACGAGCAGTACTTC.

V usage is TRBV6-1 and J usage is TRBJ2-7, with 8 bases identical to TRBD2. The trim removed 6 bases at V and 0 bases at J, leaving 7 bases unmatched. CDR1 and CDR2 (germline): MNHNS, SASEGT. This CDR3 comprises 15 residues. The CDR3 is CASRRLASSSYEQYF. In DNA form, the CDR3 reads TGTGCCAGCAGGAGACTAGCGAGTAGCTCCTACGAGCAGTACTTC.

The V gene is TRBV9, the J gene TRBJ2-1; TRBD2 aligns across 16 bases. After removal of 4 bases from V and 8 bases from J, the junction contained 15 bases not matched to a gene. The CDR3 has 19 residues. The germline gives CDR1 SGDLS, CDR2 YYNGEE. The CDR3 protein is CASSFGTSGGAYQFYEQFF. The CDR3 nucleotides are TGTGCCAGCAGCTTTGGGACTAGCGGGGGGGCGTATCAATTCTATGAGCAGTTCTTC.

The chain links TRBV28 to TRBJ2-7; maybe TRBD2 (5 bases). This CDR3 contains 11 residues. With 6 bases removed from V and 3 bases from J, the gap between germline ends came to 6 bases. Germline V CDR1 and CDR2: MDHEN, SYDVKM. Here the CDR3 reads CASRRDYEQYF. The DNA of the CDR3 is TGTGCCAGCAGACGGGACTACGAGCAGTACTTC.

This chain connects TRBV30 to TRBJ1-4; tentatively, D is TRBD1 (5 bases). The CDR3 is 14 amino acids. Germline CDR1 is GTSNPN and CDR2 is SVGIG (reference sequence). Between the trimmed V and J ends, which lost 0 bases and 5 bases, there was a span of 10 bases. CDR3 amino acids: CAWSVQGQNEKLFF. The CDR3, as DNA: TGTGCCTGGAGTGTCCAGGGCCAAAATGAAAAACTGTTTTTT.

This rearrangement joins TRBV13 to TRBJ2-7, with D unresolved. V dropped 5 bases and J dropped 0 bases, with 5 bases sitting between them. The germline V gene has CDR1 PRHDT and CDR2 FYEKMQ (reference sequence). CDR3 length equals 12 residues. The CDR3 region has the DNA TGTGCCAGCAGCAGGAGCTCCTACGAGCAGTACTTC. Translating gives CASSRSSYEQYF.

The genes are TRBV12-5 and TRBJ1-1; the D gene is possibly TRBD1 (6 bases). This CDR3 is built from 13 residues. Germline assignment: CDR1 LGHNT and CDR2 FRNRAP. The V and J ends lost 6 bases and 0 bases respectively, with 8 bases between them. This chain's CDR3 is CASGDSVNTEAFF. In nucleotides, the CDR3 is TGTGCTAGTGGGGACAGTGTGAACACTGAAGCTTTCTTT.

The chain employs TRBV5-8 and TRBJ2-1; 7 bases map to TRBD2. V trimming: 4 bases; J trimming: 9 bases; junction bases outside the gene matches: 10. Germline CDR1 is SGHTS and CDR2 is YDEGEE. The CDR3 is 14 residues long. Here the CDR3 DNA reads TGTGCCAGCAGCCCCGAGGGGAGGGGCGGTGAGCAGTTCTTC. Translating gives CASSPEGRGGEQFF.